These T cell receptor beta chains were read from a single sample in a study of metastatic and nonmetastatic thyroid tumors. MiXCR was used by TCRdb to re-call the PCR reads. The data hold about 35,000 clones, with roughly 19% observed a single time. Sequences were obtained from blood. The origin of the receptors is a female donor with papillary thyroid cancer or a benign thyroid nodule (not recorded which). Some clones in this sample may be carry-over from other donors' samples. CDR3s include the opening cysteine and the closing phenylalanine or tryptophan. Fields, in order: V gene, clone size, D gene, J gene, CDR3 DNA, CDR3 protein. D genes are given only for firm matches. Expanded clones get a size class; other rows say once, few or many, or leave the size out.

TRBV6-2/TRBV6-3	-	TRBD1	TRBJ2-7	TGTGCCAGCAGAGACGGGACAGGGGACCTCGGAGAGCAGTACTTC	CASRDGTGDLGEQYF
TRBV6-1	few	TRBD2	TRBJ2-3	TGTGTTAGCGGGAGAGGCCCAGATACGCAGTATTTT	CVSGRGPDTQYF
TRBV3-1	once	-	TRBJ1-3	TGTGCCAGCAGCCCAAGCGGAATGATCTCTGGAAACACCATATATTTT	CASSPSGMISGNTIYF
TRBV20-1	many	-	TRBJ2-5	TGCAGTGCCCGAGACTACCGAGAGACCCAGTACTTC	CSARDYRETQYF
TRBV11-3	-	-	TRBJ2-1	TGTGCCACCAGCTTAGATCCGCCCCCAGGGGTTCAGTTCTTC	CATSLDPPPGVQFF
TRBV7-2	many	TRBD1	TRBJ2-7	TGTGCCAGCAGCAAAACTACGGGACAGGGTTACGAGCAGTACTTC	CASSKTTGQGYEQYF
TRBV30	many	-	TRBJ2-3	TGTGCCTGGAGTGGACTGGACGCAGATACGCAGTATTTT	CAWSGLDADTQYF
TRBV2	many	-	TRBJ1-2	TGTGCCAGCAGTTCTCAGGGAGATAGCTATGGCTACACCTTC	CASSSQGDSYGYTF
TRBV6-2/TRBV6-3	many	TRBD2	TRBJ2-3	TGTGCCACCCTTTTCGGGGGGACAGATACGCAGTATTTT	CATLFGGTDTQYF
TRBV4-3	-	-	TRBJ1-2	TGCGCCAGCAGCCAAGAGCGGGCGACCCGAACGGGCTACACCTTC	CASSQERATRTGYTF
TRBV18	many	-	TRBJ1-5	TGTGCCAGCTCACCTGGGCAAATCAATCAGCCCCAGCATTTT	CASSPGQINQPQHF
TRBV7-3	-	-	TRBJ2-3	TGTGCCAGCAGCTCCAGAGGTGAGAACACAGGTACGCAGTATTTT	CASSSRGENTGTQYF
TRBV19	many	-	TRBJ1-1	TGTGCCAGTAAATACCAAGGTGTCACTGAAGCTTTCTTT	CASKYQGVTEAFF
TRBV12-5	many	-	TRBJ1-3	TGTGCTAGTGGTTTGCAAGGTGGAAACACCATATATTTT	CASGLQGGNTIYF
TRBV12-3/TRBV12-4	-	-	TRBJ1-6	TGTGCCAGCAGCCACGGGGGGGCGGACGGTTCACCCCTCCACTTT	CASSHGGADGSPLHF
TRBV6-1	few	-	TRBJ1-3	TGTGCCAGCAGTGAGCAGGGCACTGGAAACACCATATATTTT	CASSEQGTGNTIYF
TRBV29-1	many	-	TRBJ1-1	TGCAGCTTTGGGGAGGGGGGGAACACTGAAGCTTTCTTT	CSFGEGGNTEAFF
TRBV28	medium-sized	TRBD2	TRBJ2-7	TGTGCCAGCAGTTCTCCTTCCGGGACTAGCGGGTACGAGCAGTACTTC	CASSSPSGTSGYEQYF
TRBV27	many	-	TRBJ2-1	TGTGCCAGCAGCAGGGGGGGGGGCAGGAATGAGCAGTTCTTC	CASSRGGGRNEQFF
TRBV28	many	TRBD2	TRBJ2-5	TGTGCCAGCAGGACGGGGGGCCAAGAGACCCAGTACTTC	CASRTGGQETQYF
TRBV12-3/TRBV12-4	many	-	TRBJ2-1	TGTGCCAGCGGCCCAGGCTTTGGGACTTACAATGAGCAGTTCTTC	CASGPGFGTYNEQFF
TRBV6-2/TRBV6-3	few	TRBD1	TRBJ1-1	TGTGCCAGCAGTTTCAGGGGGCGGTGGACTGAAGCTTTCTTT	CASSFRGRWTEAFF
TRBV6-2/TRBV6-3	-	-	TRBJ1-1	TGTGCCAGCAGTTACTCCCCAGGAGGAGCTAACACTGAAGCTTTCTTT	CASSYSPGGANTEAFF
TRBV10-1	-	-	TRBJ2-7	TGCGCCAGCAGCCCTGTTCGGGTGGGGAGCGGCGAGCAGTACTTC	CASSPVRVGSGEQYF
TRBV2	-	-	TRBJ1-1	TGTGCCATCCACAGGGACACGACTGAAGCTTTCTTT	CAIHRDTTEAFF
TRBV28	few	-	TRBJ2-1	TGTGCCAGCAGTTTATGGATGCGACAGAGAGCCTACAATGAGCAGTTCTTC	CASSLWMRQRAYNEQFF
TRBV19	many	TRBD1	TRBJ1-4	TGTGCCAGTAGGCCGAAGACAGGGTCTAATGAAAAACTGTTTTTT	CASRPKTGSNEKLFF
TRBV28	many	-	TRBJ2-7	TGTGCCAGCAGTTCGGAGGCAGTGTCCTACGAGCAGTACTTC	CASSSEAVSYEQYF
TRBV15	many	-	TRBJ2-1	TGTGCCACCAGCAGAGCTAGGTCCTACAATGAGCAGTTCTTC	CATSRARSYNEQFF
TRBV28	many	TRBD1	TRBJ1-2	TGTGCCAGCAGTTTATGGGAAGGACAGGGAGGAGGCTACACCTTC	CASSLWEGQGGGYTF
TRBV6-2/TRBV6-3	medium-sized	TRBD2	TRBJ2-7	TGTGCCAGCACCTATACTAGCGGGACCTTCTACGAGCAGTACTTC	CASTYTSGTFYEQYF
TRBV27	-	-	TRBJ1-2	TGTGCCAGCAGTCCAACCCCCAGGCAATTCTATGGCTACACCTTC	CASSPTPRQFYGYTF
TRBV19	many	-	TRBJ1-5	TGTGCCAGTAGTACGCAGAGGGGAGGTCAGCCCCAGCATTTT	CASSTQRGGQPQHF
TRBV3-1	many	-	TRBJ2-1	TGTGCCAGCAGCCTCAAGGACGGTTACAATGAGCAGTTCTTC	CASSLKDGYNEQFF
TRBV7-9	many	TRBD2	TRBJ2-1	TGTGCCAGCAGGGAGACTAGCGGGAGCAATGAGCAGTTCTTC	CASRETSGSNEQFF
TRBV7-3	-	TRBD1	TRBJ2-7	TGTGCCAGCAGCCCCGGACAGGCGTTTTCCTACGAGCAGTACTTC	CASSPGQAFSYEQYF
TRBV15	-	-	TRBJ1-2	TGTGCCACCAGCAGAGATTGGTCAGGGATGGAGGGCTACACCTTC	CATSRDWSGMEGYTF
TRBV5-4	-	-	TRBJ2-1	TGTGCCAGCAGCCTGCCTTCACATGAGCAGTTCTTC	CASSLPSHEQFF
TRBV4-1	many	TRBD2	TRBJ2-3	TGCGCCAGCAGCCAACGGGTCGGGAGGGCCACAGATACGCAGTATTTT	CASSQRVGRATDTQYF
TRBV20-1	-	-	TRBJ1-1	TGCAGTGCTAGAGACCAGTCGCGGACAGTGGACACTGAAGCTTTCTTC	CSARDQSRTVDTEAFF
TRBV13	many	TRBD1	TRBJ1-2	TGTGCCAGCAGCTCCCATGATGACGACAGGGCCATTGTACCCTATGGCTACACCTTC	CASSSHDDDRAIVPYGYTF
TRBV12-3/TRBV12-4	-	-	TRBJ2-3	TGTGCCAGCAGTCACAGTATTACGCAGTATTTT	CASSHSITQYF
TRBV6-1	many	-	TRBJ1-1	TGTGCCAGCAGTGATAGACAGGTCGCGGGTAGCACTGAAGCTTTCTTT	CASSDRQVAGSTEAFF
TRBV28	few	TRBD2	TRBJ2-2	TGTGCCAGCAGTCGGACTAGCGCTGCCGGGGAGCTGTTTTTT	CASSRTSAAGELFF
TRBV28	medium-sized	TRBD2	TRBJ2-7	TGTGCCAGCAGGGCGACTAGCGGGTTAGGATCCTACGAGCAGTACTTC	CASRATSGLGSYEQYF
TRBV11-2	-	-	TRBJ2-7	TGTGCCAGCAGCTTAGTCGGTGGAGGGGATTCCTACGAGCAGTACTTC	CASSLVGGGDSYEQYF
TRBV14	few	-	TRBJ1-1	TGTGCCAGCAGCCATGCAGGGATTGAAGCTTTCTTT	CASSHAGIEAFF
TRBV18	many	-	TRBJ1-5	TGTGCCAGCAAGGTCTCCCAGGGAGAAGGGCAGCCCCAGCATTTT	CASKVSQGEGQPQHF
TRBV5-1	many	-	TRBJ2-3	TGCGCCAGCAGCCTGTTCCAAGGGGGAGATGCAGATACGCAGTATTTT	CASSLFQGGDADTQYF
TRBV11-1	-	-	TRBJ2-2	TGTGCCAGCAGCCCACATGGACTGGCGAACACCGGGGAGCTGTTTTTT	CASSPHGLANTGELFF